These 2 T cell receptor beta chains came from one sample sequenced in a study of cytomegalovirus exposure and HLA in healthy donors. The primer mix had 60 Vbeta and 13 Jbeta primers. Data came from immunoSEQ multiplex PCR; TCRdb stores just in-frame clones and leaves some out. The sample's table shows 70,000 or so clones. Sequenced input: PBMCs. The receptors here all came from a boy younger than 18 in good health and CMV-seronegative.

The CDR3 coding sequence is TGTGCCAGCAGTGAGGGGTCCGGGGGGCAGCCCCAGCATTTT. Translating gives CASSEGSGGQPQHF. This chain links TRBV6-4 with TRBJ1-5; D might be TRBD1 (5 bases). CDR1 and CDR2 (germline): MRHNA, SNTAGT. V lost 3 bases and J 7 bases, leaving 13 bases between the germline ends. The CDR3 length is 14 residues.

The chain is built from TRBV7-9 and TRBJ2-5; 9 nucleotides match TRBD2. Germline lookup yields CDR1 SEHNR and CDR2 FQNEAQ (reference sequence). CDR3 length: 17 amino acids. V lost 5 bases and J lost 0; bases outside the gene matches: 10. The CDR3 nucleotides read TGTGCCAGCAGCCCCCATGGGGCGGGAGGGGACCAAGAGACCCAGTACTTC. Translating gives CASSPHGAGGDQETQYF.